This T cell receptor (beta chain) comes out of a study of blood T cell repertoires in COVID-19. Study summary: Both acute and convalescent COVID-19 samples were obtained from the United States, Italy and Spain. T cells, B-cell-depleted T cells, or PBMCs supplied cDNA or gDNA.

In the authors' workflow: For nucleated cells, counts were estimated from reference gene primer amplification. Libraries were prepared by immunoSEQ multiplex PCR; TCRdb keeps only in-frame clonotypes and omits some of them. V and J calls and clone size are given by that table; D and trimming were obtained from the DNA. The repertoire holds about 140,000 clones, with about 83% as singletons. This CDR3 is built from 14 residues. V was shortened by 7 bases and J by 1 base, with 13 bases between the two germline ends. Germline V gene sequence: CDR1 MNHEY, CDR2 SVGAGI. The receptor comes from a human donor in a cohort sampled during active COVID-19. This chain connects TRBV6-5 to TRBJ1-1; D is ambiguous. Sequencing was performed on peripheral blood. CDR3 DNA: TGTGCCAGCAACAAACAACATCAGAACACTGAAGCTTTCTTT. It specifies CASNKQHQNTEAFF.